The text below deals with one TCR beta chain. The data were taken from a study of blood T cell repertoires in COVID-19. CDR1 is SGHKS, CDR2 YYEKEE, per germline (reference sequence). V lost 1 base to trimming and J lost 5 bases, with 10 bases between them. CDR3 length: 14 residues. Assay: immunoSEQ multiplex PCR; the TCRdb copy retains only in-frame clones and omits some. The table has 260,000 or so clones, about 83% seen once; the top ten hold approximately 6%. This clonotype was sampled from a man at least 80 years old with acute or convalescent COVID-19. The chain carries TRBV5-5 and TRBJ1-5; D remains ambiguous. Sequenced material: peripheral blood. CDR3 in DNA: TGTGCCAGCAGCTTGTACAGCGGGGATCAGCCCCAGCATTTT. It specifies CASSLYSGDQPQHF.